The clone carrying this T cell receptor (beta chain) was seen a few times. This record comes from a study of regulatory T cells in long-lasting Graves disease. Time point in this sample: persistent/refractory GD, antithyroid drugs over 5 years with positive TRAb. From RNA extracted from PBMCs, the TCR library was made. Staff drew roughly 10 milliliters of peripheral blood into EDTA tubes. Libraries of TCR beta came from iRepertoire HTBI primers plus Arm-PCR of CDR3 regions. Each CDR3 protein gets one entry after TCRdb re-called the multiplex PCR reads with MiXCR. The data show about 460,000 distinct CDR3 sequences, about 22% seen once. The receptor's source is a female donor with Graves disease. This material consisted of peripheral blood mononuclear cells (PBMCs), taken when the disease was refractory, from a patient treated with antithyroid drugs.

CDR3 protein: CASSPRSSGVTATQYF. The CDR3 DNA reads as TGTGCCAGTAGTCCCCGTAGTAGCGGGGTTACAGCGACCCAGTACTTC. The V call is TRBV19, the J call TRBJ2-5; 8 bases line up with TRBD2. CDR1 is LNHDA and CDR2 is SQIVND in the germline V gene (reference sequence). The CDR3 loop spans 16 amino acids. V was pared by 5 bases and J by 7 bases, with 15 bases of the junction left unmatched.